This record looks at one T cell receptor (beta chain) sequence and its context. The target antigen is unknown. Germline loops: CDR1 SGHRS, CDR2 YFSETQ. V was shortened by 4 bases and J by 7 bases, with 15 bases between the two germline ends. The CDR3 totals 15 residues. Sequencing was performed with immunoSEQ multiplex PCR; in TCRdb, only in-frame clones are kept and a portion is missing. The sample lists about 79,000 clones; around 85% were seen once. The sample is drawn from a study of OX40 agonist ivuxolimab in advanced cancers. Study outcomes and limitations: Partial responders at 0.1-3.0 mg/kg had among the lowest clonal expansion.

The receptor comes from an adult with an advanced solid tumor such as melanoma, head and neck, liver or kidney cancer. The rearrangement joins TRBV5-1 to TRBJ1-6; tentative D call: TRBD1 (5 bases). The starting material was CD4+ or CD8+ T cells sorted from blood, obtained in a trial of the OX40 agonist ivuxolimab. The DNA for the CDR3 is TGCGCCAGCAGCCCGGGAGGGGTCGGGAATTCACCCCTCCACTTT. Encoded protein: CASSPGGVGNSPLHF.